The 29 T cell receptor beta chains presented below share a single source sample, sequenced in a study of blood T cell repertoires in COVID-19. Measured with immunoSEQ multiplex PCR; TCRdb has only the in-frame clones, and not every one. The repertoire has 70,000 or so clones, 65% to 85% of them found once; the top ten carry 16%. The sample consisted of peripheral blood. Receptors originate from a man in his fifties or sixties with acute or convalescent COVID-19.

This chain links TRBV18 with TRBJ1-1; 7 bases align to TRBD1. Germline V gives CDR1 KGHSH, CDR2 LQKENI. Unmatched junction bases numbered 4, after V lost 6 bases and J lost 0 bases. The CDR3 has 14 amino acids. The CDR3 is CASSLRGMNTEAFF. DNA for the CDR3: TGTGCCAGCTCCCTCAGGGGGATGAACACTGAAGCTTTCTTT.

This clone occurred once. The V gene is TRBV29-1, the J gene TRBJ1-4; 10 positions agree with TRBD1. J lost 6 bases, V lost 3 bases, and 4 bases had no gene match. The CDR3 is 14 residues long. Germline loops: CDR1 SQVTM, CDR2 ANQGSEA. The CDR3, as DNA: TGCAGCGTTGATTGGACAGGGGGTGATGAAAAACTGTTTTTT. This sequence encodes CSVDWTGGDEKLFF.

The chain uses TRBV2 and TRBJ2-3, with D possibly being TRBD2 (6 bases). V lost 5 bases and J lost 2, with 14 bases in between. CDR1 is SNHLY, CDR2 FYNNEI, per germline. The CDR3 has 15 amino acids. Here the CDR3 DNA reads TGTGCCAGCAGTCGTGGGGGACTGTACACAGATACGCAGTATTTT. Protein sequence: CASSRGGLYTDTQYF.

J is TRBJ2-2 and V is TRBV6-6; 10 nucleotides line up with TRBD1. The CDR3 has 15 residues. The V segment lost 6 bases and the J segment 6 bases; nucleotides outside the gene matches: 7. The germline CDR1 and CDR2 sequences are MNHNY and SVGAGI (reference sequence). CDR3 coding DNA: TGTGCCAGCAGCAATGACAGGGGGCTTTCCGGGGAGCTGTTTTTT. This translates into CASSNDRGLSGELFF.

V and J are TRBV7-9 and TRBJ1-5; D is unclear. Germline V gene lookup returns CDR1 SEHNR and CDR2 FQNEAQ (reference sequence). The CDR3 runs to 18 residues. The germline V and J ends were trimmed by 1 base and 4 bases, with 20 bases remaining between them. CDR3 DNA: TGTGCCAGCAGCTTAGTCGTCGGAGTCCTAGCAGGTAATCAGCCCCAGCATTTT. This gives the protein CASSLVVGVLAGNQPQHF.

This clone was recorded a few times. Written as DNA, the CDR3 is TGTGCCAGCAGCCAACTTACTGAAGCTTTCTTT. Translated, it gives CASSQLTEAFF. The chain is built from TRBV3-1 (or the pseudogene TRBV3-2) and TRBJ1-1, with D hard to call. V lost 2 bases and J 5 bases, leaving 3 bases between the germline ends. The CDR3 is 11 amino acids. Per the germline V gene, CDR1 is LGHDT and CDR2 is YNNKEL (reference sequence).

This sequence joins TRBV13 and TRBJ2-5; 7 bases match TRBD2. Germline values: CDR1 PRHDT, CDR2 FYEKMQ (reference sequence). V shed 1 base, J shed 5 bases, and the junction held 4 bases outside the gene matches. The CDR3 is 14 amino acids. Here the CDR3 reads CASSLVGAGETQYF. The CDR3 coding sequence is TGTGCCAGCAGCTTAGTGGGAGCGGGGGAGACCCAGTACTTC.

The CDR3 spells CASSSQRDQPQHF. In nucleotides, the CDR3 is TGTGCCAGCAGCTCTCAACGAGATCAGCCCCAGCATTTT. The chain combines TRBV11-1 with TRBJ1-5, with D uncertain. Germline V gives CDR1 SGHAT, CDR2 FQDESV (reference sequence). The germline V and J ends were trimmed by 4 bases and 5 bases, with 9 bases remaining between them. The CDR3 totals 13 residues.

This clone has just a few counts. The rearrangement links TRBV9 to TRBJ1-5; D call uncertain. V was clipped by 1 base and J by 2 bases, with 7 bases between them. This CDR3 spans 14 amino acids. CDR1 and CDR2 from the germline V gene are SGDLS and YYNGEE. CDR3 residues: CASSVSSGNQPQHF. The CDR3 DNA reads as TGTGCCAGCAGCGTAAGTAGCGGCAATCAGCCCCAGCATTTT.

The chain has TRBV7-9 and TRBJ2-5, with TRBD1 matching over 9 bases. In germline, CDR1 is SEHNR, CDR2 FQNEAQ (reference sequence). The V and J ends lost 5 bases and 5 bases, in that order; junction bases with no gene match: 12. The CDR3 covers 16 residues. The CDR3 coding sequence is TGTGCCAGCAGCCCTTGGACAGGGGCCCACAGGGAGACCCAGTACTTC. It yields the protein CASSPWTGAHRETQYF.

This chain connects TRBV7-6 to TRBJ1-4, with 7 bases aligning to TRBD1. CDR1 and CDR2 from the germline V gene are SGHVS and FNYEAQ. The V segment lost 5 bases and the J segment 1 base; nucleotides outside the gene matches: 4. The CDR3 has 15 residues. The CDR3 is CASSVGTETNEKLFF. CDR3 DNA sequence: TGTGCCAGCAGCGTGGGGACAGAAACTAATGAAAAACTGTTTTTT.

The V call is TRBV24-1, the J call TRBJ2-5; TRBD2 might be the D (5 bases). Looked up from germline, CDR1 is KGHDR and CDR2 is SFDVKD. CDR3 size: 13 residues. The ends were cut back, 3 bases at V and 4 bases at J, with 8 bases in the middle. The CDR3 DNA reads TGTGCCACCAGTGATACAGAGGGAGAGACCCAGTACTTC. Its protein product is CATSDTEGETQYF.

The chain couples TRBV10-1 to TRBJ1-1; D uncertain. With 2 bases removed from V and 1 base from J, the gap between germline ends came to 8 bases. Germline V gives CDR1 WNHNN, CDR2 SYGVQD (reference sequence). This CDR3 is built from 14 residues. CDR3 loop: CASSESLRNTEAFF. The CDR3 nucleotides read TGCGCCAGCAGTGAGAGTCTGAGGAACACTGAAGCTTTCTTT.

The CDR3 is CASSVDRGETQYF. The CDR3 DNA reads as TGCGCCAGCAGCGTAGACAGGGGAGAGACCCAGTACTTC. This chain connects TRBV5-1 to TRBJ2-5, with 8 bases aligning to TRBD1. This CDR3 has 13 residues. V shed 4 bases, J shed 4 bases, and the junction held 3 bases outside the gene matches. Germline CDR1 SGHRS, CDR2 YFSETQ.

This clone showed up just once. The chain carries TRBV21-1 and TRBJ1-5; the table calls TRBD1, which could not be checked here. TRBV21-1 is a listed pseudogene. The CDR3 spans 18 residues. The CDR3 spells CASSKVYRDRQSNQPQHF. The CDR3 DNA follows: TGTGCCAGCAGCAAAGTCTACCGGGACAGGCAAAGCAATCAGCCCCAGCATTTT.

This rearrangement joins TRBV5-1 to TRBJ1-5; no reliable D call. V lost 0 bases and J 6 bases, leaving 10 bases between the germline ends. The CDR3 spans 14 residues. CDR1 is SGHRS, CDR2 YFSETQ, per germline. In DNA form, the CDR3 reads TGCGCCAGCAGCTTGGATGGAGGAGCTCAGCCCCAGCATTTT. Translated: CASSLDGGAQPQHF. The full variable domain, its missing parts supplied by reference TRBV5-1 and TRBJ1-5, is KAGVTQTPRYLIKTRGQQVTLSCSPISGHRSVSWYQQTPGQGLQFLFEYFSETQRNKGNFPGRFSGRQFSNSRSEMNVSTLELGDSALYLCASSLDGGAQPQHFGDGTRLSIL.

This chain uses TRBV27 with TRBJ1-3, with TRBD1 identical over 9 bases. The length of the CDR3 is 15 residues. Germline assignment: CDR1 MNHEY and CDR2 SMNVEV (reference sequence). Losses at the gene ends were 6 bases for V and 0 bases for J; bases not matched to a gene: 3. CDR3 coding DNA: TGTGCCAGCAGACAGGGGGCCCTCTCTGGAAACACCATATATTTT. Protein product: CASRQGALSGNTIYF.

The V call is TRBV11-2, the J call TRBJ2-7, with D possibly TRBD1 on 6 matching bases. CDR3 size: 14 residues. Per the germline V gene, CDR1 is SGHAT and CDR2 is FQNNGV. With 3 bases removed from V and 6 bases from J, the gap between germline ends came to 15 bases. In DNA form, the CDR3 reads TGTGCCAGCAGCTTCGCAAACAGGGTTTCCGAGCAGTACTTC. The encoded protein is CASSFANRVSEQYF.

This clone was seen just once. The V and J genes are TRBV14 and TRBJ2-7; D uncertain. Germline V gene lookup returns CDR1 SGHDN and CDR2 FVKESK. V lost 1 base and J 0 bases, leaving 4 bases between the germline ends. There are 13 residues in the CDR3. CDR3 sequence (DNA): TGTGCCAGCAGCCAAGGAGCCTCCTACGAGCAGTACTTC. Translated, it gives CASSQGASYEQYF.

The chain uses TRBV14 and TRBJ1-2, with a weak D call TRBD1 (5 bases). Per germline, CDR1 SGHDN and CDR2 FVKESK. V dropped 2 bases and J dropped 4 bases, with 14 bases sitting between them. The CDR3 loop spans 15 amino acids. The CDR3 DNA reads TGTGCCAGCAGCCAAACAAGGGGTTCTTTCTATGGCTACACCTTC. This encodes CASSQTRGSFYGYTF.

The rearrangement links TRBV27 to TRBJ1-2, with 7 bases aligning to TRBD1. Germline values: CDR1 MNHEY, CDR2 SMNVEV (reference sequence). The CDR3 length is 15 residues. V lost 2 bases to trimming and J lost 8 bases; unmatched junction nucleotides: 11. CDR3 sequence reads: CASSLARQGLDGYTF. The DNA of the CDR3 is TGTGCCAGCAGTTTAGCCCGACAGGGTTTAGACGGCTACACCTTC.

There are a few counts of this clone. The chain carries TRBV5-6 and TRBJ2-7, with D perhaps matching TRBD1 (5 bases). Germline lookup yields CDR1 SGHDT and CDR2 YYEEEE. The CDR3 runs to 14 residues. V was clipped by 2 bases and J by 0 bases, with 9 bases between them. The CDR3 is CASSFGQGSYEQYF. The CDR3 nucleotides read TGTGCCAGCAGCTTCGGTCAGGGCTCCTACGAGCAGTACTTC.

The J gene is TRBJ1-6, the V gene TRBV5-1; D gene uncertain. CDR3 size: 15 residues. The ends were cut back, 0 bases at V and 6 bases at J, with 10 bases in the middle. Germline V gene lookup returns CDR1 SGHRS and CDR2 YFSETQ. The DNA for the CDR3 is TGCGCCAGCAGCTTGGCCAGTGGTGTTAATTCACCCCTCCACTTT. The encoded protein is CASSLASGVNSPLHF.

This rearrangement joins TRBV19 to TRBJ1-5, with 8 bases that match TRBD1. Germline-derived CDR1 and CDR2 are LNHDA and SQIVND (reference sequence). V trimming: 10 bases; J trimming: 2 bases; junction bases outside the gene matches: 7. The CDR3 sequence is 14 residues long. The CDR3 protein is CATDRGVRNQPQHF. The CDR3 nucleotides are TGTGCCACTGACAGGGGAGTTCGCAATCAGCCCCAGCATTTT.

The V and J genes are TRBV14 and TRBJ2-5, with 9 bases aligning to TRBD2. CDR3 length: 18 residues. Germline values: CDR1 SGHDN, CDR2 FVKESK. The V segment lost 1 base and the J segment 2 bases; nucleotides outside the gene matches: 11. The CDR3 is CASSQGGIAGATQETQYF. CDR3 DNA sequence: TGTGCCAGCAGCCAAGGAGGAATAGCGGGGGCAACACAAGAGACCCAGTACTTC.

This clone was counted a few times. The chain carries TRBV7-2 and TRBJ1-1; 8 nucleotides line up with TRBD1. There are 15 residues in the CDR3. Germline-derived CDR1 and CDR2 are SGHTA and FQGNSA. J gave up 1 base and V 5 bases, and 6 bases lay outside the gene matches. The CDR3 bases are TGTGCCAGCAGCCCCGGACAGGGAGGGAACACTGAAGCTTTCTTT. It yields the protein CASSPGQGGNTEAFF.

V and J are TRBV4-3 and TRBJ2-5; 7 nucleotides line up with TRBD2. V trimming: 2 bases; J trimming: 4 bases; junction bases outside the gene matches: 4. This CDR3 has 14 residues. Germline loops: CDR1 LGHNA, CDR2 YSLEER. The CDR3 is CASSQYASGETQYF. CDR3 nucleotides: TGCGCCAGCAGCCAATACGCTAGCGGAGAGACCCAGTACTTC.

This chain uses TRBV20-1 with TRBJ2-1; D may be TRBD2 (5 bases). CDR1 is DFQATT, CDR2 SNEGSKA, per germline (reference sequence). This CDR3 is 14 amino acids long. V lost 3 bases and J lost 4, with 13 bases in between. CDR3 nucleotides: TGCAGTGCTAGTTTTGATACGGGATACAATGAGCAGTTCTTC. This sequence encodes CSASFDTGYNEQFF.

The chain is built from TRBV6-1 and TRBJ2-1; D remains ambiguous. V was shortened by 2 bases and J by 3 bases, with 5 bases between the two germline ends. The CDR3 is made up of 13 amino acids. The germline gives CDR1 MNHNS, CDR2 SASEGT. The CDR3 reads CASSESNYNEQFF. In DNA form, the CDR3 reads TGTGCCAGCAGTGAATCAAACTACAATGAGCAGTTCTTC.